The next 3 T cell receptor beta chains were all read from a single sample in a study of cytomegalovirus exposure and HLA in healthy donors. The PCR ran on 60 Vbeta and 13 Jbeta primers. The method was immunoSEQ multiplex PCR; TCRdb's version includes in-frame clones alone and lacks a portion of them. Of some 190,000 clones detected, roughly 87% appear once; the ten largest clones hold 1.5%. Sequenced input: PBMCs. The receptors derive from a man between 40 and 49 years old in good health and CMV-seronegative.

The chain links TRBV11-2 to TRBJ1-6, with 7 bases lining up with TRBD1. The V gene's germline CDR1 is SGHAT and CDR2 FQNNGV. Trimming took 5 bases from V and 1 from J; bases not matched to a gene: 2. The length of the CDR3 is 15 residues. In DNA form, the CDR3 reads TGTGCCAGCAGCCGACAGGGATCCTATAATTCACCCCTCCACTTT. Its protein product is CASSRQGSYNSPLHF. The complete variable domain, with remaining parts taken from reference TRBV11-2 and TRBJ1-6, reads EAGVAQSPRYKIIEKRQSVAFWCNPISGHATLYWYQQILGQGPKLLIQFQNNGVVDDSQLPKDRFSAERLKGVDSTLKIQPAKLEDSAVYLCASSRQGSYNSPLHFGNGTRLTVT.

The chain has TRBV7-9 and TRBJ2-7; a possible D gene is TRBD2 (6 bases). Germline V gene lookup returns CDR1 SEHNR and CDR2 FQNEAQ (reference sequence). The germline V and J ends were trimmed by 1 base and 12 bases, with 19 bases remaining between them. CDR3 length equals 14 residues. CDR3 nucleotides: TGTGCCAGCAGCTTAGTGGGCAGGGACTCCTCGCCGTACTTC. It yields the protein CASSLVGRDSSPYF.

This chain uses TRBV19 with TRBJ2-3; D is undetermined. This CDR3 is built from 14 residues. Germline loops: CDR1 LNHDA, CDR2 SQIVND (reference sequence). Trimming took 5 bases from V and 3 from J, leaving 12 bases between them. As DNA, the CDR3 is TGTGCCAGTAGTTTCTCAATCGGGACAGATACGCAGTATTTT. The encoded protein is CASSFSIGTDTQYF.